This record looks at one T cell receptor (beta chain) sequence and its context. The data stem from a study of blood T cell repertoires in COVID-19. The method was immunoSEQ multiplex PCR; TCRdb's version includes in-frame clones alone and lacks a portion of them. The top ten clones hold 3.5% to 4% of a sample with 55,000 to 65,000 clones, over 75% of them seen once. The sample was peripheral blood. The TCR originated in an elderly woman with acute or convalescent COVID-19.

The CDR3 DNA reads TGTGCCAGCAGCCTCAGGAATGCTAATGAAAAACTGTTTTTT. Encoded protein: CASSLRNANEKLFF. V gene TRBV28 combines with J gene TRBJ1-4; the D is unclear. Germline V gene sequence: CDR1 MDHEN, CDR2 SYDVKM. This CDR3 has 14 amino acids. V lost 6 bases and J lost 3, with 11 bases in between.